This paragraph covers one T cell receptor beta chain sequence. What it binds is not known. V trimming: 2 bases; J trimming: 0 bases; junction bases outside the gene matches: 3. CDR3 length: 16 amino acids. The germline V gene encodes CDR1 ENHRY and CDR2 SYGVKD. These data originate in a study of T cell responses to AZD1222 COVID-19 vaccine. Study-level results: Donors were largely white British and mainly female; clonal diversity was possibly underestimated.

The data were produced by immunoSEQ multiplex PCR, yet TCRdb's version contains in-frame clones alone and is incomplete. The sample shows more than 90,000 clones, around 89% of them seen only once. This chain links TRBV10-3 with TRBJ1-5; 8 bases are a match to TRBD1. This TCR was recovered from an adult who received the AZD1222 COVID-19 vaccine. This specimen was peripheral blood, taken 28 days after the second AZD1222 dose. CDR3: CAISEETGDSNQPQHF. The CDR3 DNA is TGTGCCATCAGTGAGGAGACAGGGGATAGCAATCAGCCCCAGCATTTT.